This T cell receptor beta chain came from a study of technical replicates of blood from several donors. The length of the CDR3 is 18 residues. From germline, CDR1 is WNHNN and CDR2 SYGVQD (reference sequence). Trimming removed 2 bases from V and 4 bases from J; junction bases left unmatched: 11. Data came from immunoSEQ multiplex PCR; TCRdb stores just in-frame clones and leaves some out. This table has roughly 52,000 clones, about 95% appearing once. The receptor was isolated from a human donor in good health. Some clones in this sample may be carry-over from other donors' samples. This sequence joins TRBV10-1 and TRBJ2-3; 11 nucleotides line up with TRBD2. The sequenced material came from PBMCs. Written as DNA, the CDR3 is TGCGCCAGCAGTGAGCCGACCCTAACTAGCGGGAGCGCAGATACGCAGTATTTT. The encoded protein is CASSEPTLTSGSADTQYF.